Below, 13 T cell receptor beta chains from the same sample are listed, as sequenced in a study of control samples from healthy donors and cancer patients. Assay used: immunoSEQ multiplex PCR; TCRdb lists only in-frame clones, some missing. The data contain tens of thousands of clones, over 85% of them singletons. The sequenced material came from blood. These receptors originate from a man aged 45-60 years in good health.

The DNA for the CDR3 is TGTGCCAGCAGTTACTTCGGGGGCGGTTTAGGAGATACGCAGTATTTT. Translating gives CASSYFGGGLGDTQYF. The chain couples TRBV6-5 to TRBJ2-3; the D call may be TRBD1 or TRBD2 (6 bases each). The germline gives CDR1 MNHEY, CDR2 SVGAGI. V was pared by 1 base and J by 5 bases, with 16 bases between. CDR3 length equals 16 residues.

A word on this clone: One end of the junction varies from germline; a read error may be responsible. This chain links TRBV18 with TRBJ1-1; D remains unclear. The CDR3 is 12 amino acids. The germline gives CDR1 KGHSH, CDR2 LQKENI. DNA for the CDR3: TGTGCCAGCTCACCACCGAACAGTGAAGCTTTCTTT. Translation gives CASSPPNSEAFF.

The chain is built from TRBV7-8 and TRBJ1-6; the D gene is possibly TRBD1 (6 bases). The V end lost 0 bases, the J end lost 6 bases, and 9 bases lay between the germline ends. Germline CDR1 is SGHVS and CDR2 is FQNEAQ. The CDR3 spans 15 residues. CDR3 loop: CASSLATGRNSPLHF. The CDR3 nucleotides are TGTGCCAGCAGCTTAGCAACAGGGCGTAATTCACCCCTCCACTTT.

This chain joins TRBV5-5 and TRBJ2-3, with 9 bases matching TRBD1. This CDR3 is 15 amino acids long. The ends lost 4 bases at V and 5 bases at J; junction bases unmatched: 8. Germline values: CDR1 SGHKS, CDR2 YYEKEE (reference sequence). DNA of the CDR3: TGTGCCAGCAGCCCCGGACAGGGGACGGGAGATACGCAGTATTTT. This translates into CASSPGQGTGDTQYF.

The chain recombines TRBV12-2 with TRBJ1-4. TRBV12-2 is a pseudogene segment. The CDR3 extends over 12 amino acids. CDR3 region: CASRDGVEKLFF. CDR3 DNA: TGTGCAAGTCGCGACGGAGTAGAAAAACTGTTTTTT.

The gene calls are TRBV4-1 and TRBJ1-1, with D perhaps TRBD1 (5 bases). V was trimmed by 0 bases and J by 0 bases, leaving 14 bases between them. The germline V gene has CDR1 MGHRA and CDR2 YSYEKL. This CDR3 contains 17 residues. CDR3 region: CASSQDSEQDMNTEAFF. DNA of the CDR3: TGCGCCAGCAGCCAAGATTCCGAACAGGACATGAACACTGAAGCTTTCTTT.

V gene TRBV10-3 combines with J gene TRBJ1-5, with 8 bases matching TRBD1. The length of the CDR3 is 16 residues. Trimming cost V 0 bases and J 4 bases; bases outside gene matches: 5. The germline V gene has CDR1 ENHRY and CDR2 SYGVKD. Here the CDR3 DNA reads TGTGCCATCAGTGAGTCGAAGAGGACAGGGAATCAGCCCCAGCATTTT. It codes for CAISESKRTGNQPQHF.

The chain has TRBV29-1 and TRBJ2-7, with D unclear. Germline-derived CDR1 and CDR2 are SQVTM and ANQGSEA. The CDR3 extends over 13 amino acids. V lost 6 bases to trimming and J lost 8 bases, with 20 bases between them. The CDR3, as DNA: TGCAGCGTCCTCCCCCCTCTCCTACGAAAGCAGTACTTC. Residues: CSVLPPLLRKQYF.

The chain is built from TRBV11-3 and TRBJ2-7; D is undetermined. The CDR3 runs 14 residues. Per the germline V gene, CDR1 is SGHNT and CDR2 is YENEEA. Between the trimmed V and J ends, which lost 5 bases and 2 bases, there was a span of 13 bases. This CDR3 is CASSPRTLPYEQYF. The CDR3 DNA reads as TGTGCCAGCAGCCCCCGGACCCTACCCTACGAGCAGTACTTC.

The V and J genes are TRBV5-8 and TRBJ2-5, with TRBD1 matching over 10 bases. The junction had 7 bases not matched to a gene; V was cut back by 4 bases and J by 4 bases. The CDR3 runs to 15 residues. Germline V lookup: CDR1 SGHTS, CDR2 YDEGEE. Here the CDR3 DNA reads TGTGCCAGCAGCGCCCGACAGGGGGCGGGAGAGACCCAGTACTTC. This gives the protein CASSARQGAGETQYF.

The CDR3 nucleotides read TGTGCCAGCAGTTACTCAAGTAGAGGCAGTAACTATGGCTACACCTTC. This gives the protein CASSYSSRGSNYGYTF. The rearrangement links TRBV6-5 to TRBJ1-2; no clear D gene. V was shortened by 0 bases and J by 1 base, with 12 bases between the two germline ends. Looked up from germline, CDR1 is MNHEY and CDR2 is SVGAGI. The length of the CDR3 is 16 residues.

The chain joins TRBV21-1 to TRBJ2-1; TRBD2, the D gene given by the table, was not confirmed from the DNA. TRBV21-1 constitutes a pseudogene. The CDR3 is 15 amino acids. The CDR3 loop is CASSKVGDSYNEQFF. CDR3 nucleotides: TGTGCCAGCAGCAAAGTCGGGGATTCCTACAATGAGCAGTTCTTC.

The count of this clone is one. The chain uses TRBV5-1 and TRBJ1-4; tentatively, D is TRBD1 (6 bases). CDR3 length equals 17 residues. Germline V gives CDR1 SGHRS, CDR2 YFSETQ. Trimming pared 0 bases from V and 1 base from J, leaving 13 bases between. The CDR3 spells CASSLAQGSRTNEKLFF. As DNA, the CDR3 is TGCGCCAGCAGCTTGGCACAGGGAAGTAGAACTAATGAAAAACTGTTTTTT.